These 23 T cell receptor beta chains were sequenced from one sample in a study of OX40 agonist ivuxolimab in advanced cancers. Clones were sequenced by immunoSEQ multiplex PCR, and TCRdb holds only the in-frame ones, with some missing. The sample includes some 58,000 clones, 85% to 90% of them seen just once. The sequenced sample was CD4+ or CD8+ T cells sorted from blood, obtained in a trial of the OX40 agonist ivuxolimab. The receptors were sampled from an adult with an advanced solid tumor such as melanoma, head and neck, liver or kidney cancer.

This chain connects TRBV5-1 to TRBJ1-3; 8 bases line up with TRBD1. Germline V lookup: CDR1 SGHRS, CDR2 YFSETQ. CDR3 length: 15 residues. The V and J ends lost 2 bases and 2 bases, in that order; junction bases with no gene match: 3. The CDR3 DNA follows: TGCGCCAGCAGCTTACCAGGGGGCACTGGAAACACCATATATTTT. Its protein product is CASSLPGGTGNTIYF.

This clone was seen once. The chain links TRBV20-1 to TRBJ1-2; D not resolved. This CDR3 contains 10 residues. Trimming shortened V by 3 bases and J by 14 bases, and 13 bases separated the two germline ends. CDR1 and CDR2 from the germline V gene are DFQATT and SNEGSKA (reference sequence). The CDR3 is CSASGPVKTF. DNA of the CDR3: TGCAGTGCTAGTGGCCCGGTAAAGACCTTC.

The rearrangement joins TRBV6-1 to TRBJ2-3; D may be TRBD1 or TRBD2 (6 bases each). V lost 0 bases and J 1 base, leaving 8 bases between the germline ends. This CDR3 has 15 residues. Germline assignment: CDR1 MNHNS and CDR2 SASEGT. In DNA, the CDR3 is TGTGCCAGCAGTGAAGCAGGGGGGCGCACAGATACGCAGTATTTT. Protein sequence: CASSEAGGRTDTQYF.

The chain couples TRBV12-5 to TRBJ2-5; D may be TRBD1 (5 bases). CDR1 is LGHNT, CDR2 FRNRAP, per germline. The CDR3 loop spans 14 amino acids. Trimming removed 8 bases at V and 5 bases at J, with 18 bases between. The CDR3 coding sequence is TGTGCTAGTAGAACAGCAGGGTCTCGGGAGACCCAGTACTTC. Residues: CASRTAGSRETQYF.

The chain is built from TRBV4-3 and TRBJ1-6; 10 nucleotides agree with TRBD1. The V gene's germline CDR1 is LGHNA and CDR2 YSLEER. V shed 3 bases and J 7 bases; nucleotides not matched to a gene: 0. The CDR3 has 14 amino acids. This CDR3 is CASSQGQGNSPLHF. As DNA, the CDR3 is TGCGCCAGCAGCCAGGGACAGGGGAATTCACCCCTCCACTTT.

The CDR3: CASRGERESDTRDTQYF. CDR3 nucleotide sequence: TGTGCCAGCCGAGGGGAGCGGGAGTCGGATACGCGAGATACGCAGTATTTT. The chain employs TRBV9 and TRBJ2-3, with TRBD2 matching over 8 bases. V shed 7 bases, J shed 5 bases, and the junction held 18 bases outside the gene matches. The V gene's germline CDR1 is SGDLS and CDR2 YYNGEE. This CDR3 is 17 amino acids long.

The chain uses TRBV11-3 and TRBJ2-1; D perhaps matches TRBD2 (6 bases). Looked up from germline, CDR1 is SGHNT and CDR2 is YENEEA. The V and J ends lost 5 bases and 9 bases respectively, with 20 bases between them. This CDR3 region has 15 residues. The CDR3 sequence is CASSLTGVGHVEQFF. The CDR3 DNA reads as TGTGCCAGCAGCCTCACGGGGGTTGGGCATGTTGAGCAGTTCTTC.

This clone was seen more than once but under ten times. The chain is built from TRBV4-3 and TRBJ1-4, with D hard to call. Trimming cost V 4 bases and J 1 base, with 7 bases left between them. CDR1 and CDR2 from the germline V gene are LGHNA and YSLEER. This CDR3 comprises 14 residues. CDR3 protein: CASSPDLTNEKLFF. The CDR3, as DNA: TGCGCCAGCAGCCCAGACTTAACTAATGAAAAACTGTTTTTT.

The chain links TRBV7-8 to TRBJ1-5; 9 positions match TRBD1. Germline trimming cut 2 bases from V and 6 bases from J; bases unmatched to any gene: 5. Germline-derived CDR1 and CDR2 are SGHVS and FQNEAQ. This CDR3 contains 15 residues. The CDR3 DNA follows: TGTGCCAGCAGCTTAATGACAGGGGGTGTTCAGCCCCAGCATTTT. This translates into CASSLMTGGVQPQHF. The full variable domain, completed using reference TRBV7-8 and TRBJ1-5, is GAGVSQSPRYKVAKRGQDVALRCDPISGHVSLFWYQQALGQGPEFLTYFQNEAQLDKSGLPSDRFFAERPEGSVSTLKIQRTQQEDSAVYLCASSLMTGGVQPQHFGDGTRLSIL.

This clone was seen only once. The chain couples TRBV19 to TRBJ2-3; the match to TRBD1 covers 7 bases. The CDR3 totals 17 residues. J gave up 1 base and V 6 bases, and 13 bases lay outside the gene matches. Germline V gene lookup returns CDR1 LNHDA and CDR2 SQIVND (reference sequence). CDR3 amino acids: CASSPRFLGQGTDTQYF. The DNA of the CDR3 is TGTGCCAGTAGCCCGCGTTTTCTCGGACAGGGCACAGATACGCAGTATTTT.

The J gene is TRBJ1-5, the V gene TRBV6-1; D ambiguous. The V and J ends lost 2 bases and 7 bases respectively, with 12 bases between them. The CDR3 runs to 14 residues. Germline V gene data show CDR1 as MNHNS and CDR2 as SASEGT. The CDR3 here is CASSEQRVEQPQHF. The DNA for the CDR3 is TGTGCCAGCAGTGAACAGAGGGTTGAACAGCCCCAGCATTTT.

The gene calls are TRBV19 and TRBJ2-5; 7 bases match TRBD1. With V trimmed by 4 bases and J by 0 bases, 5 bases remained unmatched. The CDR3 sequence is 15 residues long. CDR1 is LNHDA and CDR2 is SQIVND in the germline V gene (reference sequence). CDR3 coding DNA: TGTGCCAGTAGTACCAAGGGACAGCACCAAGAGACCCAGTACTTC. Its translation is CASSTKGQHQETQYF.

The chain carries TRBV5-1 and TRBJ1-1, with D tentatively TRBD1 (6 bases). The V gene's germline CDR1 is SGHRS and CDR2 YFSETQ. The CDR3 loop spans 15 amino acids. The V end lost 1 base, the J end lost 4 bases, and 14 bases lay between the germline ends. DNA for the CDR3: TGCGCCAGCAGCTTGTCCGGGACAAAAGGCACTGAAGCTTTCTTT. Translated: CASSLSGTKGTEAFF.

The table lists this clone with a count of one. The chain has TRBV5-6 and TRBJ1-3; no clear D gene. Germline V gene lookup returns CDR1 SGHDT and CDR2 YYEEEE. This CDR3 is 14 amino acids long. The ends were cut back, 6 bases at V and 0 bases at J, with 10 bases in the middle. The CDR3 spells CASTLVISGNTIYF. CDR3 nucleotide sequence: TGTGCCAGCACATTGGTCATCTCTGGAAACACCATATATTTT.

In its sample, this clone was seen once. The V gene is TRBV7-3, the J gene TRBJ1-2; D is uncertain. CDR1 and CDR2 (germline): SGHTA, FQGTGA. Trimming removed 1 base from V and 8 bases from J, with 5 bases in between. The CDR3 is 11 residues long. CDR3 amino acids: CASSLMGGYTF. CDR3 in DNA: TGTGCCAGCAGCTTAATGGGGGGCTACACCTTC.

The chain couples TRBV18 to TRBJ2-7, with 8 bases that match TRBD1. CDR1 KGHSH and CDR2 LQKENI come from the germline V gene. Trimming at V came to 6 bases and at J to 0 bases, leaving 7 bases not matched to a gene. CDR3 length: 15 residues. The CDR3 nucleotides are TGTGCCAGCTCGTCCGGGACAGGTCTCTCCTACGAGCAGTACTTC. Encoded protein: CASSSGTGLSYEQYF.

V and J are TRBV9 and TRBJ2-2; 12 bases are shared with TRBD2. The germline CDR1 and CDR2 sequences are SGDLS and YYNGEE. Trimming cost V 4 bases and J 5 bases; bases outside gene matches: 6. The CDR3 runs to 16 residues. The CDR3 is CASSSRLAGETGELFF. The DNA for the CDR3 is TGTGCCAGCAGCTCCAGACTAGCGGGAGAGACCGGGGAGCTGTTTTTT.

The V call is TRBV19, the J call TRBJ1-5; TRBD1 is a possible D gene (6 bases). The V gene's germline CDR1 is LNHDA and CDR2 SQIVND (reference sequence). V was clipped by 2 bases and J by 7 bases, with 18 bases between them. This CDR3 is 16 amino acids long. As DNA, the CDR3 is TGTGCCAGTAGTATATCTCGCGGGGGCGCGGGCCAGCCCCAGCATTTT. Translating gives CASSISRGGAGQPQHF.

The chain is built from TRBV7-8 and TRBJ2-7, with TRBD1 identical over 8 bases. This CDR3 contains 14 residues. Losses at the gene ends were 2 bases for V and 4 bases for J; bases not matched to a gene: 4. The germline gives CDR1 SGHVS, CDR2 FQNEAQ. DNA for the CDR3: TGTGCCAGCAGCTTATCTGGGACAGGATACGAGCAGTACTTC. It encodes CASSLSGTGYEQYF.

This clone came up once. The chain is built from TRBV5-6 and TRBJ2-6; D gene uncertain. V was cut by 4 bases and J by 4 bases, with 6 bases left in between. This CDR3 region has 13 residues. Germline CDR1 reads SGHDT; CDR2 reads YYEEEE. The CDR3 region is CASSRTGANVLTF. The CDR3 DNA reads TGTGCCAGCAGCCGCACCGGGGCCAACGTCCTGACTTTC.

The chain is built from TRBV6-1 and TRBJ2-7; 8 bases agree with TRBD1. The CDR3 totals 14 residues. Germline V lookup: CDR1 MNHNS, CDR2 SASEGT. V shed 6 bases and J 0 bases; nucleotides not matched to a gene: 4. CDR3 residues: CASSRDRFSYEQYF. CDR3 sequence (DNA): TGTGCCAGCAGCCGGGACAGGTTCTCCTACGAGCAGTACTTC.

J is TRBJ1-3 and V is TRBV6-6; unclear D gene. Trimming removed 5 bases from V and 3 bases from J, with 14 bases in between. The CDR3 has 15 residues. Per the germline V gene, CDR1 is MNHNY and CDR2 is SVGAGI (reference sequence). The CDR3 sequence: CASSLLEPVGNTIYF. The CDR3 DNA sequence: TGTGCCAGCAGTCTCCTGGAGCCGGTTGGAAACACCATATATTTT.

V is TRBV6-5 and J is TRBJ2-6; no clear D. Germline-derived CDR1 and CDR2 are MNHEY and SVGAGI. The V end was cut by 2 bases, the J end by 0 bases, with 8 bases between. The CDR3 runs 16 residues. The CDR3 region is CASSYGVVSGANVLTF. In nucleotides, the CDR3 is TGTGCCAGCAGTTACGGCGTGGTCTCTGGGGCCAACGTCCTGACTTTC.